The text below deals with one T cell receptor beta chain. The entry originates in a study of blood T cell repertoires in COVID-19. Study-wide background: Whether acute or convalescent, the COVID-19 samples came from the United States, Italy and Spain.

Enrollees, roughly 18 to 89 years old, lived in approximately 25 US areas. The study assigned cohorts using participant-reported clinical history. Recovery meant two consecutive negative NP/OP PCR tests, professional clearance, or resolved symptoms. This CDR3 comprises 17 residues. The ends lost 0 bases at V and 6 bases at J; junction bases unmatched: 10. Germline-derived CDR1 and CDR2 are SSHAT and FNYEAQ (reference sequence). Here immunoSEQ multiplex PCR was the method, and the copy in TCRdb shows in-frame clones only, minus some. The sample carries 150,000 to 250,000 clones, about 86% recorded once.

The source of this sequence is a man between 35 and 55 years old who had recovered from COVID-19. This rearrangement joins TRBV7-7 to TRBJ2-3; 9 positions agree with TRBD1. What was sequenced was PBMCs or T cells enriched from blood (not recorded which). DNA of the CDR3: TGTGCCAGCAGCTTAGCACCCGCCGGGACAGGGAGCGATACGCAGTATTTT. Encoded protein: CASSLAPAGTGSDTQYF.